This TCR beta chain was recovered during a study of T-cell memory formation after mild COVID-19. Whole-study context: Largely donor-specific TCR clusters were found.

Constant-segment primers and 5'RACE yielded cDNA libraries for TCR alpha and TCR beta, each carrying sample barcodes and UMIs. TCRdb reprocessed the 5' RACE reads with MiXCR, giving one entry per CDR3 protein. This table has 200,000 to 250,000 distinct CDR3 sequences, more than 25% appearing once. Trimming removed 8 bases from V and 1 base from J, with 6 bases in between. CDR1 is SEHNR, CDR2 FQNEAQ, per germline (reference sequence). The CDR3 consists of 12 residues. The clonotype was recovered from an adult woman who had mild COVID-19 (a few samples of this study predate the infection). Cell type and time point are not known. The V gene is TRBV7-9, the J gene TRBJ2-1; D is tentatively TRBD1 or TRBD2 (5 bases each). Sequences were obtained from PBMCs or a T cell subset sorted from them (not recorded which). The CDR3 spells CASGGSYNEQFF. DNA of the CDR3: TGTGCCAGCGGGGGTTCCTACAATGAGCAGTTCTTC.